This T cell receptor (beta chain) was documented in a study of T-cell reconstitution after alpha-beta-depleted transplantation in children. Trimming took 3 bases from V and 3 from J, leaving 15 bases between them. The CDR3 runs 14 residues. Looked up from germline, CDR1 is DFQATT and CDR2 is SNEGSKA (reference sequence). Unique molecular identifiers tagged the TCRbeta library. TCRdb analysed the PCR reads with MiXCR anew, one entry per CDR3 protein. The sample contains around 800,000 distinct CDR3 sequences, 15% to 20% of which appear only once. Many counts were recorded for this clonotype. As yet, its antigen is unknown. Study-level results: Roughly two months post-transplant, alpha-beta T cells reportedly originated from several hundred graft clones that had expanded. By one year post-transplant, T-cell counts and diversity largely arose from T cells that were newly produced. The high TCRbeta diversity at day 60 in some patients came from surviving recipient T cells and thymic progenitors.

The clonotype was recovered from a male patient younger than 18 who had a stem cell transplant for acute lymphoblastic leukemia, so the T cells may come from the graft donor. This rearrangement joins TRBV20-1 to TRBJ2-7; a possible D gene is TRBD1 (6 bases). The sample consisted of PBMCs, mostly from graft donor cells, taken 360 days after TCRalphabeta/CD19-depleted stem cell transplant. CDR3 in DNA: TGCAGTGCTAGGAGCACGGACAGAAACTACGAGCAGTACTTC. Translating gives CSARSTDRNYEQYF.